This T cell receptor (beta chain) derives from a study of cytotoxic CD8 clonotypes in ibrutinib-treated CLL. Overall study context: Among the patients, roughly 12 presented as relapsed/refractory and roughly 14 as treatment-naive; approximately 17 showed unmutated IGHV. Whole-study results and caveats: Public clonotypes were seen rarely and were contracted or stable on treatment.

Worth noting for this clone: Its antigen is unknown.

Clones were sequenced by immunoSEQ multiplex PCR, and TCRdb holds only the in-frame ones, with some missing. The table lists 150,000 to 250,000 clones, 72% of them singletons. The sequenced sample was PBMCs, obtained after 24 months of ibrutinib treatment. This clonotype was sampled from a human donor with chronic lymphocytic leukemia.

The CDR3 nucleotides are TGCGCCAGCAAGCCAAAGGGGGGTTCCCCTTTTGGTTCCTACGAGCAGTACTTC. Translating it yields CASKPKGGSPFGSYEQYF. The chain couples TRBV4-3 to TRBJ2-7; the D gene could be TRBD1 or TRBD2 (6 bases each). The V end was cut by 7 bases, the J end by 1 base, with 26 bases between. Germline V lookup: CDR1 LGHNA, CDR2 YSLEER. CDR3 length: 18 residues.